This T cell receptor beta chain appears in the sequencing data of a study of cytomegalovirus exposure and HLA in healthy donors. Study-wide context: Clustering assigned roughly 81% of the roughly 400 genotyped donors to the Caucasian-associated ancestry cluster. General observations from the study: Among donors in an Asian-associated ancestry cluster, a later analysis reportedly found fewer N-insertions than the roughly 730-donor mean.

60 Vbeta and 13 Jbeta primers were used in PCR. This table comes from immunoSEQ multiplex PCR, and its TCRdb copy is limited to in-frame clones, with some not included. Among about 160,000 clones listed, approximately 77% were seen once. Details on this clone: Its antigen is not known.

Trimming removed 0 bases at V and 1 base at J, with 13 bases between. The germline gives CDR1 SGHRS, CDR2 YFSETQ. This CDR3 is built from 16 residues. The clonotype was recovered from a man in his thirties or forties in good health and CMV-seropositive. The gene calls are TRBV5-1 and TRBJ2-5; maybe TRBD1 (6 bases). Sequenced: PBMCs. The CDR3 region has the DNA TGCGCCAGCAGCTTGGAGCAGGGACAACTCCAAGAGACCCAGTACTTC. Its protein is CASSLEQGQLQETQYF.